The rows below give T cell receptor beta chains drawn from one sample of a study of post-analysis software for immune sequencing data. TCRdb called the PCR reads again in MiXCR, with one record for every CDR3 protein. The table lists about 540,000 distinct CDR3 sequences, 30% to 40% of them singletons. The sample comprised blood. The receptors shown here come from a girl under 18 with multiple sclerosis. The conserved cysteine and the conserved F or W are not part of the CDR3 here.

V gene | CDR3 protein
TRBV20-1 | SARESGSSYNEQF
TRBV20-1 | SALGTATDYGYT
TRBV20-1 | SARDLGEGSYGYT
TRBV12-3/TRBV12-4 | ASNPPGTAGGYT
TRBV28 | ASSVPQRDTEAF
TRBV6-1 | ASSEAGDYGYT
TRBV3-1 | ASSQEFETQY
TRBV20-1 | SANIYSDRGTDTQY
TRBV18 | ASSGLAPGLAYDEQF
TRBV13 | ASSPYSGNTIY
TRBV20-1 | SARWGTGANVLT
TRBV5-1 | ASSSPQVLWEQY
TRBV15 | ATSRGGLMNTEAF
TRBV11-3 | ASSLDTSNSEQF
TRBV5-1 | ASSSSGGNTEAF
TRBV4-1 | ASSHKRDGGEKLF
TRBV29-1 | SVVLGNRDPGEQY
TRBV10-3 | AIEDPGREGGSYNEQF
TRBV29-1 | SVVRDSPEQY
TRBV7-2 | ASSLVGSQGTQPQH
TRBV5-5 | ASSLASFQETQY
TRBV7-3 | ASSPNGGRQETQY
TRBV18 | ASSPSPGLTEAF
TRBV12-3/TRBV12-4 | ASTGQGARGYT
TRBV20-1 | SARGNRAGDYGYT
TRBV10-3 | AISSGTSGSYEQY
TRBV6-1 | ASSGRTGGSYEQY
TRBV7-2 | ASSSDRVAGANVLT
TRBV24-1 | ATSDSSSGVYNEQF
TRBV6-2/TRBV6-3 | ASSPGTGGSNYGYT
TRBV6-5 | ASSYWGQGSYGYT
TRBV10-3 | ANRQGLGNSPLH
TRBV28 | ASSSPEGANQETQY
TRBV7-8 | ASSLFRWSGVYSTDTQY
TRBV5-1 | ASSLAPGSDYGYT